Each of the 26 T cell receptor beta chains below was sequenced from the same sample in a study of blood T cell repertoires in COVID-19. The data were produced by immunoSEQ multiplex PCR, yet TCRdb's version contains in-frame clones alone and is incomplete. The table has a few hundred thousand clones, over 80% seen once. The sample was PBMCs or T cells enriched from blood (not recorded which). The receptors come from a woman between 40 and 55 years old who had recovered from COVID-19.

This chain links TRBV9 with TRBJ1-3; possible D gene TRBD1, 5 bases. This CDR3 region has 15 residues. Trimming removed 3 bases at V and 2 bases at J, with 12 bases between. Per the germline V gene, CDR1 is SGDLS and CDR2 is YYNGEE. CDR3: CASSEEGGAGNTIYF. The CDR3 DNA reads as TGTGCCAGCAGCGAGGAAGGAGGGGCTGGAAACACCATATATTTT. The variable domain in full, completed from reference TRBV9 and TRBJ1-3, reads DSGVTQTPKHLITATGQRVTLRCSPRSGDLSVYWYQQSLDQGLQFLIQYYNGEERAKGNILERFSAQQFPDLHSELNLSSLELGDSALYFCASSEEGGAGNTIYFGEGSWLTVV.

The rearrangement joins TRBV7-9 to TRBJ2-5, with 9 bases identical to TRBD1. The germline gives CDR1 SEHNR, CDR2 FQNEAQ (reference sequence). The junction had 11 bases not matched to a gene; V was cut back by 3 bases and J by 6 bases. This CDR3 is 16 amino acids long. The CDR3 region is CASSFDRGRGLKTQYF. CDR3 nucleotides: TGTGCCAGCAGCTTTGACAGGGGGAGAGGATTGAAGACCCAGTACTTC.

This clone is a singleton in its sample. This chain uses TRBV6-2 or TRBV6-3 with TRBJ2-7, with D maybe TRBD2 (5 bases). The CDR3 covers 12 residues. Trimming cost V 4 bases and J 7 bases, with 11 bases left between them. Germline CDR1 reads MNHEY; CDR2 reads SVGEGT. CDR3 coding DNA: TGTGCCAGCAGTTCTTTGGGAGTTGAGCAGTACGTC. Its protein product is CASSSLGVEQYV.

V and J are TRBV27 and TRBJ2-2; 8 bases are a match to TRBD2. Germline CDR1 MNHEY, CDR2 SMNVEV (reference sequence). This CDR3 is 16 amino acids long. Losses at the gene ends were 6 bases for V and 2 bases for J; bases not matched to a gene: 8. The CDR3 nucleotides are TGTGCCAGCAGCTTTCTAAGCGGGAGTAACACCGGGGAGCTGTTTTTT. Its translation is CASSFLSGSNTGELFF.

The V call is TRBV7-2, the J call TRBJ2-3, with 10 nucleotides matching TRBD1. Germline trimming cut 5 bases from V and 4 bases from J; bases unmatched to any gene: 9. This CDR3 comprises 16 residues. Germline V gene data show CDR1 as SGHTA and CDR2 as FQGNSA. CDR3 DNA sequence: TGTGCCAGCAGCCTGGGGGGGACAGGGGTCGCAGATACGCAGTATTTT. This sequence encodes CASSLGGTGVADTQYF.

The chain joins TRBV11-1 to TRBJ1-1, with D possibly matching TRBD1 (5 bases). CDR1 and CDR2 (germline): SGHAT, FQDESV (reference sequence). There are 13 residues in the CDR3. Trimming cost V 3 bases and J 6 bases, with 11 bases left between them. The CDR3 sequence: CASSFNDRAEAFF. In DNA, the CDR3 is TGTGCCAGCAGCTTTAACGACAGAGCTGAAGCTTTCTTT.

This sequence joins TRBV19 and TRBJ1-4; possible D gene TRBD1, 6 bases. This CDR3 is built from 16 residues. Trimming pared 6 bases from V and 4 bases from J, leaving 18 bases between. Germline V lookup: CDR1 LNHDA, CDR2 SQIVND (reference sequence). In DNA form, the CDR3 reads TGTGCCAGTAGCTATACCGCGGGGGGCATTAATGAAAAACTGTTTTTT. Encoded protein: CASSYTAGGINEKLFF. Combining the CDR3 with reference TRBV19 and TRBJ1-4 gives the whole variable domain DGGITQSPKYLFRKEGQNVTLSCEQNLNHDAMYWYRQDPGQGLRLIYYSQIVNDFQKGDIAEGYSVSREKKESFPLTVTSAQKNPTAFYLCASSYTAGGINEKLFFGSGTQLSVL.

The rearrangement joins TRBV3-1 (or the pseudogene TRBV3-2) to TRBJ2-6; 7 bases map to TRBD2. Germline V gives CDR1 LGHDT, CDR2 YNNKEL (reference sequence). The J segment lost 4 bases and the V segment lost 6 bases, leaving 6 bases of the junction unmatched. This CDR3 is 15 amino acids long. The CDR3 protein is CASRFSGGGANVLTF. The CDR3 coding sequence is TGTGCCAGCAGGTTCTCGGGAGGAGGGGCCAACGTCCTGACTTTC.

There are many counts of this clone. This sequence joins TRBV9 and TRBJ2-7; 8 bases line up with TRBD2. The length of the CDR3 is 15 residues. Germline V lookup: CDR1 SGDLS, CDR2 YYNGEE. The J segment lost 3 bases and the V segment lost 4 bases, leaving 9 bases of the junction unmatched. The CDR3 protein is CASSPRREEYYEQYF. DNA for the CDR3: TGTGCCAGCAGCCCCCGGCGGGAGGAATACTACGAGCAGTACTTC.

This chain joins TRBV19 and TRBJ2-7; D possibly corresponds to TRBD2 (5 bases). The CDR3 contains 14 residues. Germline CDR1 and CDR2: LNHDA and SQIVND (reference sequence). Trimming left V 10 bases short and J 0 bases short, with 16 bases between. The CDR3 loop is CATKAAEGSYEQYF. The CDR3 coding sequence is TGTGCCACCAAAGCGGCGGAAGGCTCCTACGAGCAGTACTTC.

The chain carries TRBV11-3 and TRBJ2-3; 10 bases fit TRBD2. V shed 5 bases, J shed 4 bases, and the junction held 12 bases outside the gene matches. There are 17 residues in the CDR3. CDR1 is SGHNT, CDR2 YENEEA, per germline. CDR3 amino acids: CASSRRLAGLDPDTQYF. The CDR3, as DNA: TGTGCCAGCAGCCGAAGACTAGCGGGTTTAGATCCAGATACGCAGTATTTT.

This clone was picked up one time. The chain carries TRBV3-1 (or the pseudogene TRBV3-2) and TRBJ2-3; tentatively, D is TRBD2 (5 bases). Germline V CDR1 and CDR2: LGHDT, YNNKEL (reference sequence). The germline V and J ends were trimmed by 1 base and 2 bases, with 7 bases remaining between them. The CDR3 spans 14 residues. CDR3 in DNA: TGTGCCAGCAGCCAAGCGGGATCCACAGATACGCAGTATTTT. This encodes CASSQAGSTDTQYF.

CDR3 nucleotide sequence: TGTGCCAGCAGCCAAAATCGAGGTGAAAAACTGTTTTTT. Translation gives CASSQNRGEKLFF. This sequence joins TRBV7-3 and TRBJ1-4; D gene ambiguous. Germline V gene sequence: CDR1 SGHTA, CDR2 FQGTGA. The CDR3 loop spans 13 amino acids. Deletions cut 5 bases from V and 7 bases from J, with 11 bases between.

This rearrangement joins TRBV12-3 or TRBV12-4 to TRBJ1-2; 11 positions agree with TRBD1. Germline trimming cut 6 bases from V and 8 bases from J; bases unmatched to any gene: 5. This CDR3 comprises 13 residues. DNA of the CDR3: TGTGCCAGCAGACTGGGACAGGGGGACGGCTACACCTTC. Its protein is CASRLGQGDGYTF.

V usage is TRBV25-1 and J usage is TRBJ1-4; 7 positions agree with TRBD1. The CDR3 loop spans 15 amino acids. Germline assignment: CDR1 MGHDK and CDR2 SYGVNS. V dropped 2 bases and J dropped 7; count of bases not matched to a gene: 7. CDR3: CASSERGGFGEKLFF. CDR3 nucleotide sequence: TGTGCCAGCAGTGAACGAGGGGGCTTTGGTGAAAAACTGTTTTTT.

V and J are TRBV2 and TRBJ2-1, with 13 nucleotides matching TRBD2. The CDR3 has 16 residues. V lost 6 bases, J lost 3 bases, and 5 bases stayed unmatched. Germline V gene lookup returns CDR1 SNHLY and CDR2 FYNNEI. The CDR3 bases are TGTGCCAGCAGGGGACTAGCGGGAAAGGGCTACAATGAGCAGTTCTTC. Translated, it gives CASRGLAGKGYNEQFF.

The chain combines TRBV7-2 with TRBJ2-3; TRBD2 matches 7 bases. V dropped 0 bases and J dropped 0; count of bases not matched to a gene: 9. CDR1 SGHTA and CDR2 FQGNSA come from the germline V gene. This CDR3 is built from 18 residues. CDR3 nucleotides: TGTGCCAGCAGCTTAGCGCTGGTCGGCGGGGGAAGCACAGATACGCAGTATTTT. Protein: CASSLALVGGGSTDTQYF.

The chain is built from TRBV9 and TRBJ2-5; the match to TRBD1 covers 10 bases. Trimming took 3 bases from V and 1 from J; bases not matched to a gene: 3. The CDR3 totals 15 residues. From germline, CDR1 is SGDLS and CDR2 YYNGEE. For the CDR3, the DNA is TGTGCCAGCAGCGCGGGGACAGGGGCCCAAGAGACCCAGTACTTC. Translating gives CASSAGTGAQETQYF. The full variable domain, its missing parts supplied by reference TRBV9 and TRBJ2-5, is DSGVTQTPKHLITATGQRVTLRCSPRSGDLSVYWYQQSLDQGLQFLIQYYNGEERAKGNILERFSAQQFPDLHSELNLSSLELGDSALYFCASSAGTGAQETQYFGPGTRLLVL.

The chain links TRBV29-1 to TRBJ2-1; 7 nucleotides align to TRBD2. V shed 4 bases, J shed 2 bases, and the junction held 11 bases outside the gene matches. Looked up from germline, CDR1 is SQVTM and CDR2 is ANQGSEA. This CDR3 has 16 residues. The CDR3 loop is CSVVGSAGETYNEQFF. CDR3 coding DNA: TGCAGCGTTGTTGGGTCGGCGGGAGAGACCTACAATGAGCAGTTCTTC.

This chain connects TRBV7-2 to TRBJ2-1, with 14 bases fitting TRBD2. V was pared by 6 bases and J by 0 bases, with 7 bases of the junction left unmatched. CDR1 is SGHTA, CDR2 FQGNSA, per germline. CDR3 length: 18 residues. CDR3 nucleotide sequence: TGTGCCAGCAGGGGACTAGCGGGAGTCAAAAGCTCCTACAATGAGCAGTTCTTC. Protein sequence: CASRGLAGVKSSYNEQFF.

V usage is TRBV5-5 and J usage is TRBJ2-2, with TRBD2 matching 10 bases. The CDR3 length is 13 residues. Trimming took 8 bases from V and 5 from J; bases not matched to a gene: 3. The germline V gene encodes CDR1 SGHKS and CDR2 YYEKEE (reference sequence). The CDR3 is CARGTSETGELFF. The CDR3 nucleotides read TGTGCCAGGGGGACTAGCGAGACCGGGGAGCTGTTTTTT. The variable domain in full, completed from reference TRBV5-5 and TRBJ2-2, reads DAGVTQSPTHLIKTRGQQVTLRCSPISGHKSVSWYQQVLGQGPQFIFQYYEKEERGRGNFPDRFSARQFPNYSSELNVNALLLGDSALYLCARGTSETGELFFGEGSRLTVL.

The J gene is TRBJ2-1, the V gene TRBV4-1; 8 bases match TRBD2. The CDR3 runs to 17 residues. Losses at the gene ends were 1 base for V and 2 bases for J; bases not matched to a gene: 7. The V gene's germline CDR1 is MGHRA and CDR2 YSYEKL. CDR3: CASSQGVAGTPYNEQFF. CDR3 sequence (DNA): TGCGCCAGCAGCCAAGGTGTAGCGGGAACCCCCTACAATGAGCAGTTCTTC.

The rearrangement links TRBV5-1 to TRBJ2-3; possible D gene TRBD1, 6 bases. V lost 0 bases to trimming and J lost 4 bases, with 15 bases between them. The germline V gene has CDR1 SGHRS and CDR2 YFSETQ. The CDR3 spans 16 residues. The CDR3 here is CASSLVGQGSADTQYF. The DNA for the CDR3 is TGCGCCAGCAGCTTGGTGGGCCAGGGGTCGGCAGATACGCAGTATTTT.

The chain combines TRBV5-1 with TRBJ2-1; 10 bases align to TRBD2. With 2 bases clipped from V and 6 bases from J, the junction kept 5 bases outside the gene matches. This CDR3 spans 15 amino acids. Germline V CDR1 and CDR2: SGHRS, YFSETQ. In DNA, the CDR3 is TGCGCCAGCAGCTTTCTAGCGGGAGAGGGCAATGAGCAGTTCTTC. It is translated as CASSFLAGEGNEQFF.

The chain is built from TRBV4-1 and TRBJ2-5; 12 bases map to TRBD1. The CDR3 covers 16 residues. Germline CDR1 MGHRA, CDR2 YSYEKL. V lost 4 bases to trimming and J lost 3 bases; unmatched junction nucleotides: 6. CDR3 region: CASSPRGTGGEETQYF. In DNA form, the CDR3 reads TGCGCCAGCAGCCCCAGAGGGACAGGGGGCGAAGAGACCCAGTACTTC.

Written as DNA, the CDR3 is TGTGCCAGCAGCTCTCAGGTGAACTATGGCTACACCTTC. Translating it yields CASSSQVNYGYTF. The gene calls are TRBV5-6 and TRBJ1-2, with unresolved D. The CDR3 runs to 13 residues. Germline CDR1 reads SGHDT; CDR2 reads YYEEEE. The V end lost 3 bases, the J end lost 2 bases, and 8 bases lay between the germline ends.